This is a list of T cell receptor beta chains from one sample in a study of technical replicates of blood from a handful of donors. Only in-frame clones appear in the TCRdb table, and some are missing; sequencing was by immunoSEQ multiplex PCR. The sample lists over 50,000 clones, 80% to 95% occurring once. Sequencing was carried out using PBMCs. All receptors derive from a human donor in good health. Some clones in this sample may be carry-over from other donors' samples. CDR3s include the opening cysteine and the closing phenylalanine or tryptophan. A D gene is named only where the DNA matches it firmly. Clone size is not always given. Where it is, it says once, few, many or a class for expanded clones.

v_gene: TRBV9; d_gene: NA; abundance: NA; j_gene: TRBJ1-6; CDR3aa: CASSADSLSPLHF; CDR3nt: TGTGCCAGCAGCGCGGACAGTCTTTCACCCCTCCACTTT
v_gene: TRBV19; d_gene: NA; abundance: NA; j_gene: TRBJ1-1; CDR3aa: CASSNDKGGHTEAFF; CDR3nt: TGTGCCAGTAGTAACGACAAAGGGGGACACACTGAAGCTTTCTTT
v_gene: TRBV4-2; d_gene: TRBD2; abundance: NA; j_gene: TRBJ2-5; CDR3aa: CASSQDPGGGGQETQYF; CDR3nt: TGTGCCAGCAGCCAAGATCCCGGGGGCGGGGGGCAAGAGACCCAGTACTTC
v_gene: TRBV11-3; d_gene: TRBD2; abundance: NA; j_gene: TRBJ2-1; CDR3aa: CASSPGGGGNEQFF; CDR3nt: TGTGCCAGCAGCCCCGGTGGGGGGGGCAATGAGCAGTTCTTC
v_gene: TRBV6-1; d_gene: NA; abundance: once; j_gene: TRBJ2-1; CDR3aa: CASSEQPVPPYNEQFF; CDR3nt: TGTGCCAGCAGTGAACAACCAGTCCCCCCCTACAATGAGCAGTTCTTC
v_gene: TRBV5-1; d_gene: NA; abundance: NA; j_gene: TRBJ2-7; CDR3aa: CASSPDGVGSYEQYF; CDR3nt: TGCGCCAGCAGCCCCGACGGGGTAGGCTCCTACGAGCAGTACTTC
v_gene: TRBV6-5; d_gene: NA; abundance: NA; j_gene: TRBJ1-3; CDR3aa: CASSGRTVAGNTIYF; CDR3nt: TGTGCCAGCAGTGGCCGGACAGTTGCTGGAAACACCATATATTTT
v_gene: TRBV7-9; d_gene: TRBD2; abundance: NA; j_gene: TRBJ2-3; CDR3aa: CASSTGTSVVPQYF; CDR3nt: TGTGCCAGCAGCACCGGGACTAGCGTTGTTCCGCAGTATTTT
v_gene: TRBV5-5; d_gene: TRBD2; abundance: NA; j_gene: TRBJ2-1; CDR3aa: CASSLAGAPNNEQFF; CDR3nt: TGTGCCAGCAGCTTAGCGGGGGCTCCCAACAATGAGCAGTTCTTC
v_gene: TRBV5-1; d_gene: TRBD1; abundance: NA; j_gene: TRBJ1-4; CDR3aa: CASSASQGAREKLFF; CDR3nt: TGCGCCAGCAGCGCTTCACAGGGGGCGCGGGAAAAACTGTTTTTT
v_gene: TRBV29-1; d_gene: NA; abundance: NA; j_gene: TRBJ2-1; CDR3aa: CSVIADLSYNEQFF; CDR3nt: TGCAGCGTCATAGCGGACCTCTCCTACAATGAGCAGTTCTTC
v_gene: TRBV18; d_gene: TRBD1; abundance: NA; j_gene: TRBJ2-2; CDR3aa: CASSPQDRADTGELFF; CDR3nt: TGTGCCAGCTCACCACAGGACAGGGCGGACACCGGGGAGCTGTTTTTT
v_gene: TRBV6-6; d_gene: NA; abundance: few; j_gene: TRBJ2-2; CDR3aa: CASSWDITTGELFF; CDR3nt: TGTGCCAGCAGTTGGGACATCACCACCGGGGAGCTGTTTTTT
v_gene: TRBV7-9; d_gene: TRBD1; abundance: NA; j_gene: TRBJ2-7; CDR3aa: CASRTGSYEQYF; CDR3nt: TGTGCCAGCAGGACAGGGTCCTACGAGCAGTACTTC
v_gene: TRBV7-2; d_gene: TRBD2; abundance: NA; j_gene: TRBJ2-5; CDR3aa: CASSLSGGPFATQYF; CDR3nt: TGTGCCAGCAGCCTTAGCGGGGGGCCATTCGCGACCCAGTACTTC
v_gene: TRBV19; d_gene: NA; abundance: NA; j_gene: TRBJ1-5; CDR3aa: CASSTYISNQPQHF; CDR3nt: TGTGCCAGTAGTACCTATATTAGCAATCAGCCCCAGCATTTT
v_gene: TRBV4-2; d_gene: NA; abundance: NA; j_gene: TRBJ1-6; CDR3aa: CASSQFQRYNSPLHF; CDR3nt: TGTGCCAGCAGCCAATTCCAGAGGTATAATTCACCCCTCCACTTT
v_gene: TRBV29-1; d_gene: NA; abundance: NA; j_gene: TRBJ1-1; CDR3aa: CSVAGLGFGPNEAFF; CDR3nt: TGCAGCGTTGCGGGGTTGGGGTTCGGGCCTAATGAAGCTTTCTTT
v_gene: TRBV19; d_gene: NA; abundance: NA; j_gene: TRBJ2-7; CDR3aa: CASSWGTNYEQYF; CDR3nt: TGTGCCAGTAGCTGGGGGACAAACTACGAGCAGTACTTC
v_gene: TRBV4-2; d_gene: NA; abundance: NA; j_gene: TRBJ2-1; CDR3aa: CASSPPTKDNEQFF; CDR3nt: TGTGCCAGCAGCCCACCGACTAAAGACAATGAGCAGTTCTTC
v_gene: TRBV30; d_gene: TRBD1; abundance: NA; j_gene: TRBJ2-2; CDR3aa: CAWITGTGGTGELFF; CDR3nt: TGTGCCTGGATTACCGGGACAGGGGGGACCGGGGAGCTGTTTTTT
v_gene: TRBV12-5; d_gene: NA; abundance: NA; j_gene: TRBJ2-7; CDR3aa: CASGLVTGQLDEQYF; CDR3nt: TGTGCTAGTGGTTTGGTAACAGGGCAGCTCGACGAGCAGTACTTC